The present entry profiles one T cell receptor beta chain with its context. The CDR3 contains 18 residues. The J segment lost 3 bases and the V segment lost 7 bases, leaving 18 bases of the junction unmatched. Germline V gene sequence: CDR1 WNHNN, CDR2 SYGVQD (reference sequence). These data are taken from a study of blood T cell repertoires in COVID-19. Study summary: T cells, B-cell-depleted T cells, or PBMCs provided the cDNA or gDNA that served as material.

Sequencing was performed with immunoSEQ multiplex PCR; in TCRdb, only in-frame clones are kept and a portion is missing. This table holds 9,500 to 13,000 clones, 83% found once. Sequenced material: peripheral blood. This TCR was sampled from a human donor in a cohort sampled during active COVID-19. The chain uses TRBV10-1 and TRBJ2-3, with TRBD2 identical over 8 bases. CDR3 protein: CASTLPRVAGTSTDTQYF. Here the CDR3 DNA reads TGCGCCAGCACCCTCCCGAGGGTAGCGGGGACCTCAACAGATACGCAGTATTTT.